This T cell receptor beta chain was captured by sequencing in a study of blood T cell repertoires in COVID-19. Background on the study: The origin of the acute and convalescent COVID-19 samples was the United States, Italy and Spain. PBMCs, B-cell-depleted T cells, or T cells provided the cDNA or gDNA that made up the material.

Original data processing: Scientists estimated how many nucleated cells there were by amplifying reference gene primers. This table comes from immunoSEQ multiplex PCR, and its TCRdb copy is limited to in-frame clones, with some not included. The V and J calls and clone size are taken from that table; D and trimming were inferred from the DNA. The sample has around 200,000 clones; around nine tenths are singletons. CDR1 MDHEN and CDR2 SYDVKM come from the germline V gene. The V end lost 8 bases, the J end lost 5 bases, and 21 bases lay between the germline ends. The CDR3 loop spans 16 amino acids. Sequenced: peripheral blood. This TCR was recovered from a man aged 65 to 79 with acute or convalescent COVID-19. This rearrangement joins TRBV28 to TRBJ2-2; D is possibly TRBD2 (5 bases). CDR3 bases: TGTGCCAGCCGATTTGGATTATGGAGGAGAACCGGGGAGCTGTTTTTT. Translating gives CASRFGLWRRTGELFF.